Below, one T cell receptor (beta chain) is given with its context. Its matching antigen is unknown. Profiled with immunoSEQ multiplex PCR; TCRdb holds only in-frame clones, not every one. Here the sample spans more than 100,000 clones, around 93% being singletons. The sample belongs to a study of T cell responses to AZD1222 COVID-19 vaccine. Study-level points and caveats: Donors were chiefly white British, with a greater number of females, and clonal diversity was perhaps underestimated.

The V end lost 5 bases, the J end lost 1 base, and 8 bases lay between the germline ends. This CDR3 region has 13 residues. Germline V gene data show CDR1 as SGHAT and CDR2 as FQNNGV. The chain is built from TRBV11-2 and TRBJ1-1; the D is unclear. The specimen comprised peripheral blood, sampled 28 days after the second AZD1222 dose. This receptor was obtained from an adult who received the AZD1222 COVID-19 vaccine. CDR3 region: CASSPPTNTEAFF. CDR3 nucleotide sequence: TGTGCCAGCAGCCCTCCCACGAACACTGAAGCTTTCTTT.